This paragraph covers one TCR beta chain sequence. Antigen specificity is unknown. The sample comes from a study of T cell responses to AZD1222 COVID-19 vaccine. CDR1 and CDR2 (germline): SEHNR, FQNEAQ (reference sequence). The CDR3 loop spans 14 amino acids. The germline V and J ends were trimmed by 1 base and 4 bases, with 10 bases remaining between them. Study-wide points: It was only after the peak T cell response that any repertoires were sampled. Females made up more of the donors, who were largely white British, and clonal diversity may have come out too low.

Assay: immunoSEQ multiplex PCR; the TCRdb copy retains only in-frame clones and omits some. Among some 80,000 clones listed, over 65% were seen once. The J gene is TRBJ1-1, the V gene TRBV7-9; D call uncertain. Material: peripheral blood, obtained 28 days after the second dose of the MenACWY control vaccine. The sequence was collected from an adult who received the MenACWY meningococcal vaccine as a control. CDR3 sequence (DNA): TGTGCCAGCAGCTTAGAGCTTACGGGCACTGAAGCTTTCTTT. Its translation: CASSLELTGTEAFF.